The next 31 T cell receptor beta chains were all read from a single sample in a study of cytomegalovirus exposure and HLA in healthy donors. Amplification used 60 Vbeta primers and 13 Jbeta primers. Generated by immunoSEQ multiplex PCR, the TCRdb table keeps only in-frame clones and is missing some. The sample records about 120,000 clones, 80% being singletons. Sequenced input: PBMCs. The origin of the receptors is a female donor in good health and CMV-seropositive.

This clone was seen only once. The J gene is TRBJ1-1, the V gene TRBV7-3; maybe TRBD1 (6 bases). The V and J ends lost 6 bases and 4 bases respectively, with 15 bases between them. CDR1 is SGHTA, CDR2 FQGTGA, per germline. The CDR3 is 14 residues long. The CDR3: CASSSGQPGTEAFF. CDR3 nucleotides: TGTGCCAGCAGTTCTGGACAGCCCGGCACTGAAGCTTTCTTT.

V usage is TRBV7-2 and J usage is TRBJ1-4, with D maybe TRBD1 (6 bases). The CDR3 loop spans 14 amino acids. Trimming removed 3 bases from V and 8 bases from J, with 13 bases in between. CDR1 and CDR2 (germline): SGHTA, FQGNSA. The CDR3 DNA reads TGTGCCAGCAGCTTCGGGGGGGCACGAGAAAAACTGTTTTTT. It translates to CASSFGGAREKLFF.

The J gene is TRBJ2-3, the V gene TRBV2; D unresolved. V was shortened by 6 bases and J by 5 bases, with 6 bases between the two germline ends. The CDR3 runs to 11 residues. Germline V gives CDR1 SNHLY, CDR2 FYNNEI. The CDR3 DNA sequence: TGTGCCAGCAGCAGAAAAGATACGCAGTATTTT. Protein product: CASSRKDTQYF.

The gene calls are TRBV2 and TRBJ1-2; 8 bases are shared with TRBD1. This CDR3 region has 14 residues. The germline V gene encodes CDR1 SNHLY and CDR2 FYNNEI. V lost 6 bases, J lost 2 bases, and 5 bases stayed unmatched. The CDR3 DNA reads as TGTGCCAGCAGGAGAGGGACAGGCAACTATGGCTACACCTTC. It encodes CASRRGTGNYGYTF.

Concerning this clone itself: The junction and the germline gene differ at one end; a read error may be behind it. CDR3 sequence reads: CASSSDRPLDF. The CDR3 coding sequence is TGTGCCAGCAGTTCGGACAGACCCCTGGACTTC. This chain links TRBV28 with TRBJ2-7; tentatively, D is TRBD1 (6 bases). CDR1 and CDR2 (germline): MDHEN, SYDVKM. The CDR3 is 11 amino acids.

For the CDR3, the DNA is TGTGCCAGCTCATCGGCCGGTGTGGGCTATATGAACACTGAAGCTTTCTTT. Translated, it gives CASSSAGVGYMNTEAFF. This chain links TRBV18 with TRBJ1-1; the D is unclear. Deletions cut 5 bases from V and 0 bases from J, with 19 bases between. The CDR3 totals 17 residues. CDR1 is KGHSH and CDR2 is LQKENI in the germline V gene.

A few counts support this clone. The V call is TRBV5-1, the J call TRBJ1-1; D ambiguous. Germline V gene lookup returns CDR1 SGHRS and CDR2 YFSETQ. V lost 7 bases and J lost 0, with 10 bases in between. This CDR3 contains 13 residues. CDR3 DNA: TGCGCCAGCGGAAGGGAGGTGAACACTGAAGCTTTCTTT. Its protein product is CASGREVNTEAFF. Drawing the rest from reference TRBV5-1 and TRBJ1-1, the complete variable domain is KAGVTQTPRYLIKTRGQQVTLSCSPISGHRSVSWYQQTPGQGLQFLFEYFSETQRNKGNFPGRFSGRQFSNSRSEMNVSTLELGDSALYLCASGREVNTEAFFGQGTRLTVV.

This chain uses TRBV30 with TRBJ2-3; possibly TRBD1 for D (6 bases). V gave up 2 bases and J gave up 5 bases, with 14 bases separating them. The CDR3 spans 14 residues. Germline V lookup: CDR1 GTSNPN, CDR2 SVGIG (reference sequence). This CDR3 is CAWSNLGAGDTQYF. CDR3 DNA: TGTGCCTGGAGTAATTTGGGGGCGGGAGATACGCAGTATTTT.

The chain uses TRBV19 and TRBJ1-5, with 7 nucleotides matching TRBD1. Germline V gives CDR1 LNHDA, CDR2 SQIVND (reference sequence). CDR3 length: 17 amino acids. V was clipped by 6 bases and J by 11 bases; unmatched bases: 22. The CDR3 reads CASSETLGQPAGVAQHF. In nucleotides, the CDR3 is TGTGCCAGTAGCGAGACGCTGGGACAGCCTGCTGGGGTAGCCCAGCATTTT.

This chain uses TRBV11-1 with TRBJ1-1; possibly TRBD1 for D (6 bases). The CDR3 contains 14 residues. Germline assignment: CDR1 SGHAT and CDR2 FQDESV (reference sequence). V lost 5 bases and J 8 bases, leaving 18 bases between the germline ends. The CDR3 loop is CASSALGQRQEAFF. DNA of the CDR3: TGTGCCAGCAGCGCTCTTGGACAGAGGCAAGAAGCTTTCTTT.

The CDR3 bases are TGTGCCAGCAGTTACTCCGGGGAGGCGTACGAGCAGTACTTC. Residues: CASSYSGEAYEQYF. The V gene is TRBV6-5, the J gene TRBJ2-7; TRBD2 might be the D (6 bases). The V end was cut by 0 bases, the J end by 4 bases, with 10 bases between. The CDR3 is made up of 14 amino acids. The germline V gene encodes CDR1 MNHEY and CDR2 SVGAGI.

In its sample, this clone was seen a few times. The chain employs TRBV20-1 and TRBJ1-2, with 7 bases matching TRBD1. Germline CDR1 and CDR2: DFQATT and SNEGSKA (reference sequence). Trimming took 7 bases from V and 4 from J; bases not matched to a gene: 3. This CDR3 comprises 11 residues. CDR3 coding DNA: TGCAGTGTCGACAGGGTCTATGGCTACACCTTC. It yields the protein CSVDRVYGYTF.

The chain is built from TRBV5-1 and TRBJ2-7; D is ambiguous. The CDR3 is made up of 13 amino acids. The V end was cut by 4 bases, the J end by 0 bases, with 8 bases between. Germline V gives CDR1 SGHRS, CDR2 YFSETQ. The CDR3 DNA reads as TGCGCCAGCAGCGATACAAGCTCCTACGAGCAGTACTTC. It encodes CASSDTSSYEQYF.

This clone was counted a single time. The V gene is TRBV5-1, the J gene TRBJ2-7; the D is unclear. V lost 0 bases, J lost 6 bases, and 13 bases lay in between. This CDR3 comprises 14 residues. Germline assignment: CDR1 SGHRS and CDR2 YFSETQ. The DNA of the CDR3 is TGCGCCAGCAGCTTGGACAGATCTACGCCCGAGCAGTACTTC. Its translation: CASSLDRSTPEQYF.

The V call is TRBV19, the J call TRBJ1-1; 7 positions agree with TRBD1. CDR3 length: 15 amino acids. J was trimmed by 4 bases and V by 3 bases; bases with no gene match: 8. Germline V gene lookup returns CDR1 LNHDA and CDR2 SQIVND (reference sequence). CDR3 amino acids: CASSIGQAKGTEAFF. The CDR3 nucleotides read TGTGCCAGTAGTATCGGACAGGCCAAAGGCACTGAAGCTTTCTTT.

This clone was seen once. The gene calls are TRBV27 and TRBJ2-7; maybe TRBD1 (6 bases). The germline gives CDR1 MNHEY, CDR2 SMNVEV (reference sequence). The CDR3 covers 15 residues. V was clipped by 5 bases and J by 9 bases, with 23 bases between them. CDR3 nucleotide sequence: TGTGCCAGCAGTCACGGACAGTACTATGCTGCGGCGCAGTACTTC. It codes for CASSHGQYYAAAQYF.

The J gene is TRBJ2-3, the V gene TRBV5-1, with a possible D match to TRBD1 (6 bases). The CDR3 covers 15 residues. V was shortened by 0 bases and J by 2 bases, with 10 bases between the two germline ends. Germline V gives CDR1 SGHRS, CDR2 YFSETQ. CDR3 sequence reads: CASSLDGGATDTQYF. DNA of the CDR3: TGCGCCAGCAGCTTGGATGGGGGCGCCACAGATACGCAGTATTTT.

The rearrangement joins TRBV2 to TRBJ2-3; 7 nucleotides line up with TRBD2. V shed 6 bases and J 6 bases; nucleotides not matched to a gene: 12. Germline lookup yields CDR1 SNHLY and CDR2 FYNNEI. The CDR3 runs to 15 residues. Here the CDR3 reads CASRPRDYNVDTQYF. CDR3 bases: TGTGCCAGCAGGCCCCGGGACTACAACGTTGATACGCAGTATTTT.

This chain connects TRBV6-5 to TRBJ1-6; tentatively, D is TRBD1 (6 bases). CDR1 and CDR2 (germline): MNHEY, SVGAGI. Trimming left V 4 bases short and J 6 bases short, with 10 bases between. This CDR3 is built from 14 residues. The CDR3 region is CASSLQGSNSPLHF. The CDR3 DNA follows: TGTGCCAGCAGTTTACAGGGCTCTAATTCACCCCTCCACTTT.

The DNA of the CDR3 is TGCGCCAGCAGCCAAGGGGCGGCTAATGAAAAACTGTTTTTT. Translation gives CASSQGAANEKLFF. J is TRBJ1-4 and V is TRBV5-1; maybe TRBD1 (5 bases). V was pared by 4 bases and J by 3 bases, with 10 bases between. From germline, CDR1 is SGHRS and CDR2 YFSETQ. The CDR3 runs to 14 residues.

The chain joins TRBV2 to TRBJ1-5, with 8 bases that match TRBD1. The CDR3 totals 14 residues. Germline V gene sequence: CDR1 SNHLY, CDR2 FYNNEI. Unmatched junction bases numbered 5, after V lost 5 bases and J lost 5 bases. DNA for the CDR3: TGTGCCAGCAGTACAAGACAGGGGCATCAGCCCCAGCATTTT. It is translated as CASSTRQGHQPQHF.

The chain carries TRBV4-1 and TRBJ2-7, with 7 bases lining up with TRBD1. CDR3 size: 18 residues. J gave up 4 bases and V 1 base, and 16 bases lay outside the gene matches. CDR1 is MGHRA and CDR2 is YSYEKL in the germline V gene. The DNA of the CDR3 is TGCGCCAGCAGCCAAGGGGACGCCACCGGGACAGTTGAGTACGAGCAGTACTTC. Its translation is CASSQGDATGTVEYEQYF.

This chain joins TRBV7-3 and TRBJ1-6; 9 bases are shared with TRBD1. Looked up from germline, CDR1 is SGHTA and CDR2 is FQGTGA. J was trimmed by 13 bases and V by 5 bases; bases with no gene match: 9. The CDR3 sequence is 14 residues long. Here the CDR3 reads CASSGTGGASPLHF. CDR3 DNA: TGTGCCAGCAGCGGTACAGGGGGCGCATCGCCCCTCCACTTT.

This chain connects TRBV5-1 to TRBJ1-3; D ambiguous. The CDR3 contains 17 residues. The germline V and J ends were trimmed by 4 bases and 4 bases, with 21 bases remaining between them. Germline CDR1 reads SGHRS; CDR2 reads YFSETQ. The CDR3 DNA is TGCGCCAGCAGCCCGAACCCAGGCCCCCCGTCCGGAAACACCATATATTTT. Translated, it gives CASSPNPGPPSGNTIYF.

CDR3 in amino acids: CASSRGTPGQYF. The CDR3 nucleotides read TGTGCCAGCAGCCGGGGAACACCAGGGCAGTACTTC. The J gene is TRBJ2-7, the V gene TRBV7-9; weak D call: TRBD2 (5 bases). Trimming took 5 bases from V and 9 from J, leaving 14 bases between them. Germline CDR1 and CDR2: SEHNR and FQNEAQ (reference sequence). The CDR3 is made up of 12 amino acids.

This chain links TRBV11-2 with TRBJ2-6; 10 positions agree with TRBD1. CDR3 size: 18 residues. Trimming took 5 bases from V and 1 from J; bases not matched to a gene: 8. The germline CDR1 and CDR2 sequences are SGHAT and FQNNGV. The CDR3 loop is CASSARQGASSGANVLTF. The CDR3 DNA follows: TGTGCCAGCAGCGCACGACAGGGGGCGTCGTCTGGGGCCAACGTCCTGACTTTC. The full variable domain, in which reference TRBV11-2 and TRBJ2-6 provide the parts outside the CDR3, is EAGVAQSPRYKIIEKRQSVAFWCNPISGHATLYWYQQILGQGPKLLIQFQNNGVVDDSQLPKDRFSAERLKGVDSTLKIQPAKLEDSAVYLCASSARQGASSGANVLTFGAGSRLTVL.

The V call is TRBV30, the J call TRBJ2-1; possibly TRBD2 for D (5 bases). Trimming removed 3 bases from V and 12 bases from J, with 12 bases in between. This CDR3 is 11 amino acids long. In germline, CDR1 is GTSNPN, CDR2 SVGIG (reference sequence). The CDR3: CAWRKLEGQFF. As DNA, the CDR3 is TGTGCCTGGAGAAAATTAGAGGGGCAGTTCTTC.

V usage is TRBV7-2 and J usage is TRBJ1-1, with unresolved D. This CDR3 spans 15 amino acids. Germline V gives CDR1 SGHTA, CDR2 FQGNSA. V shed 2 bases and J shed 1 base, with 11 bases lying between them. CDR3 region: CASSLLTSSNTEAFF. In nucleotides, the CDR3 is TGTGCCAGCAGCTTATTGACTTCCTCGAACACTGAAGCTTTCTTT.

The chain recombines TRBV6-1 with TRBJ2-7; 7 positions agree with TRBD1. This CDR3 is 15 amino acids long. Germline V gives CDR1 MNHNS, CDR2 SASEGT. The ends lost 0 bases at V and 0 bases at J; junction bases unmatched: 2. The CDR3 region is CASSEAGTASYEQYF. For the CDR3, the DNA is TGTGCCAGCAGTGAAGCGGGGACAGCCTCCTACGAGCAGTACTTC.

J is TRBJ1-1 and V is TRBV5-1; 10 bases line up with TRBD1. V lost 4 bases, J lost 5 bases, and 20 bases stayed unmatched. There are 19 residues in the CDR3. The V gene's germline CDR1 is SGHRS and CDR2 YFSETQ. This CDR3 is CASSPSRDRGGARRTEAFF. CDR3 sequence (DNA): TGCGCCAGCAGCCCGTCCCGGGACAGGGGTGGCGCTCGGAGGACTGAAGCTTTCTTT.

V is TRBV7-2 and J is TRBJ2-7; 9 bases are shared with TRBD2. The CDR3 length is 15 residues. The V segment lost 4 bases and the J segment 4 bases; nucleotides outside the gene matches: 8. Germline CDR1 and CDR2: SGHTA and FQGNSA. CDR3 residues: CASSSPAGGKYEQYF. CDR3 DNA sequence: TGTGCCAGCAGCTCCCCAGCGGGGGGAAAGTACGAGCAGTACTTC.